This T cell receptor beta chain was documented in a study of early T cells in non-severe SARS-CoV-2 infection. Background on the study: Bulk RNA from unsorted whole blood was sequenced; chains were unpaired. Whole-study findings and limits: VDJdb matching favored anti-spike CD8 responses, missing private and CD4 specificities.

Comment on this clonotype: Its target is unknown.

CDR1 SGHVS and CDR2 FNYEAQ come from the germline V gene. This CDR3 has 17 residues. After removal of 5 bases from V and 0 bases from J, the junction contained 6 bases not matched to a gene. Unique molecular identifiers were attached to individual cDNA molecules. Each CDR3 protein gets one entry after TCRdb re-called the 5' RACE reads with MiXCR. The sample has some 90,000 distinct CDR3 sequences; 15% are singletons. This TCR was recovered from an adult who was a healthcare worker with PCR-confirmed SARS-CoV-2 infection or an uninfected control (not recorded which). The rearrangement joins TRBV7-6 to TRBJ2-1; 11 bases are a match to TRBD2. Sequencing used whole blood. CDR3 residues: CASSPDLAGGSYNEQFF. DNA for the CDR3: TGTGCCAGCAGCCCCGATCTAGCGGGAGGCTCCTACAATGAGCAGTTCTTC.